The rows below give T cell receptor beta chains drawn from one sample of a study of T cell responses to AZD1222 COVID-19 vaccine. Measured with immunoSEQ multiplex PCR; TCRdb has only the in-frame clones, and not every one. Of around 160,000 clones listed, about 92% are singletons. Sequencing used peripheral blood, obtained 28 days after the second AZD1222 dose. These receptors were taken from an adult who received the AZD1222 COVID-19 vaccine. The CDR3 runs from the conserved cysteine through the conserved F or W. The order of the fields is clone size, CDR3 length, V gene, CDR3 protein. Size tells how often a clone was seen (once, few, many) or the class of an expanded clone, and some rows leave it out.

NA | 15 | TRBV5-1 | CASSFGWGLDYGYTF
NA | 14 | TRBV7-9 | CASSYMGAGETQYF
few | 16 | TRBV5-4 | CASSLAGTGWAGEQYF
NA | 15 | TRBV5-1 | CASSLGGTVNYGYTF
NA | 14 | TRBV28 | CASSNHRRSYEQYF
NA | 12 | TRBV13 | CASSSGTYEQYF
once | 13 | TRBV6-5 | CASQAGGGDTQYF
NA | 15 | TRBV4-1 | CASSQVDRYNSPLHF
once | 15 | TRBV13 | CASSSSTGASEKLFF
NA | 14 | TRBV5-1 | CASSTTGGSYEQYF
NA | 14 | TRBV27 | CASSLRGLYNEQFF
NA | 15 | TRBV27 | CASSLSYDRDLGYTF
NA | 15 | TRBV9 | CASSVGQGSNYGYTF